This T cell receptor beta chain came from a study of CD8 T cells in ankylosing spondylitis. Study-level points and caveats: Certain motif variants had earlier appeared in reactive arthritis synovial fluid and blood. Disease-linked clones reportedly concentrated significantly in matched ankylosing spondylitis synovial fluid.

This clonotype has ten or more counts. Its antigen is unknown. Using its own MiXCR run on the 5' RACE reads, TCRdb lists one record per CDR3 protein. The repertoire includes around 130,000 distinct CDR3 sequences, 9.3% of them detected once, and approximately 3.3% sits in the top ten. Germline CDR1 SGHRS, CDR2 YFSETQ. Trimming stripped 0 bases from V and 5 bases from J, with 5 bases between. CDR3 length: 12 amino acids. This TCR came from a male donor with ankylosing spondylitis or in good health (not recorded which). The J gene is TRBJ1-2, the V gene TRBV5-1; D gene uncertain. Material for sequencing was blood, either unsorted or a sorted T cell fraction (not recorded which). For the CDR3, the DNA is TGCGCCAGCAGCTTGGCAGGTTATGGCTACACCTTC. It yields the protein CASSLAGYGYTF.